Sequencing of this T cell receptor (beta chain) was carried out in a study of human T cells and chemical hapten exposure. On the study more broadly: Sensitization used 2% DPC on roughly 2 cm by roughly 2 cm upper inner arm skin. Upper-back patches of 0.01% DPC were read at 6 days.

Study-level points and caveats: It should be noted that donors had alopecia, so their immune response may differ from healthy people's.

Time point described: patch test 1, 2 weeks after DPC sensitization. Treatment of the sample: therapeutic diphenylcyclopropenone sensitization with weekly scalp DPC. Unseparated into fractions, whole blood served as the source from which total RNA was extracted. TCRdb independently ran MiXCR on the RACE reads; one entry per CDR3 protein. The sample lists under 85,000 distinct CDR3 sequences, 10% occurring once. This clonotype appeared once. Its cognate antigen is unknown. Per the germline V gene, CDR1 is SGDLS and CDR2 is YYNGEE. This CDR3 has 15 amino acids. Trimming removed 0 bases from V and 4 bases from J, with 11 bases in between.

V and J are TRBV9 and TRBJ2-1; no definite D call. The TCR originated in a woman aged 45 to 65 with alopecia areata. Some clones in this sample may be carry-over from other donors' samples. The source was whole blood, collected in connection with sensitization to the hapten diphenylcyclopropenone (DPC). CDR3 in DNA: TGTGCCAGCAGCGTAGGCTCTCCCCCATACAATGAGCAGTTCTTC. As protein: CASSVGSPPYNEQFF. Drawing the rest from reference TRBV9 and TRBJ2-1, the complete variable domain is DSGVTQTPKHLITATGQRVTLRCSPRSGDLSVYWYQQSLDQGLQFLIQYYNGEERAKGNILERFSAQQFPDLHSELNLSSLELGDSALYFCASSVGSPPYNEQFFGPGTRLTVL.